These 19 T cell receptor beta chains came from one sample sequenced in a study of shared clonotypes between healthy human individuals. TCRdb keeps only in-frame clones here, not all; method: immunoSEQ multiplex PCR. The sample shows 2 million to 2.5 million clones, approximately 94% of them seen only once. Material for sequencing was naive CD4+ T cells sorted from blood. The sample's subset: CD45RA+ positively selected. These receptor sequences come from a young man in good health.

In regard to this clone: Other DNA sequences within the sample encode an identical CDR3. The chain recombines TRBV10-3 with TRBJ2-3; D unclear. The CDR3 contains 12 residues. Deletions cut 0 bases from V and 4 bases from J, with 2 bases between. Looked up from germline, CDR1 is ENHRY and CDR2 is SYGVKD. The CDR3 DNA sequence: TGTGCCATCAGTGAGTCATCAGATACGCAGTATTTT. It encodes CAISESSDTQYF.

The chain has TRBV29-1 and TRBJ2-2, with 10 positions matching TRBD2. V dropped 3 bases and J dropped 1; count of bases not matched to a gene: 2. Looked up from germline, CDR1 is SQVTM and CDR2 is ANQGSEA. CDR3 size: 15 residues. In DNA, the CDR3 is TGCAGCGTTGACCCTAGCGGGGGGAACACCGGGGAGCTGTTTTTT. This sequence encodes CSVDPSGGNTGELFF.

This chain links TRBV14 with TRBJ2-5; 9 bases fit TRBD2. The germline V gene encodes CDR1 SGHDN and CDR2 FVKESK. The trim removed 4 bases at V and 5 bases at J, leaving 8 bases unmatched. The CDR3 spans 15 residues. In DNA, the CDR3 is TGTGCCAGCAGCCCGGGGGGTAGCGGGGGCGAGACCCAGTACTTC. Amino acids: CASSPGGSGGETQYF.

This chain uses TRBV10-3 with TRBJ1-2; D not resolved. Germline V gene lookup returns CDR1 ENHRY and CDR2 SYGVKD. The CDR3 totals 15 residues. V dropped 1 base and J dropped 4 bases, with 13 bases sitting between them. The DNA for the CDR3 is TGTGCCATCAGTGAGTTTGAGGGAGACCCCTATGGCTACACCTTC. This encodes CAISEFEGDPYGYTF.

The rearrangement links TRBV19 to TRBJ2-3, with D possibly matching TRBD2 (5 bases). CDR1 and CDR2 from the germline V gene are LNHDA and SQIVND (reference sequence). V lost 0 bases to trimming and J lost 2 bases, with 15 bases between them. CDR3 length equals 17 residues. For the CDR3, the DNA is TGTGCCAGTAGTATAGATCTATCGGGGTTAGACACAGATACGCAGTATTTT. This gives the protein CASSIDLSGLDTDTQYF. Using reference TRBV19 and TRBJ2-3 for the parts outside the CDR3, the full variable domain is DGGITQSPKYLFRKEGQNVTLSCEQNLNHDAMYWYRQDPGQGLRLIYYSQIVNDFQKGDIAEGYSVSREKKESFPLTVTSAQKNPTAFYLCASSIDLSGLDTDTQYFGPGTRLTVL.

With respect to this clone: The sample has other DNA sequences that encode this CDR3 too. The CDR3 coding sequence is TGTGCCAGCAGCCAAGGGGACACCGGGGAGCTGTTTTTT. Its protein is CASSQGDTGELFF. V and J are TRBV11-2 and TRBJ2-2; maybe TRBD1 (5 bases). Germline V gene sequence: CDR1 SGHAT, CDR2 FQNNGV. V gave up 5 bases and J gave up 3 bases, with 7 bases separating them. This CDR3 is 13 amino acids long. The entire variable domain, with the rest obtained from reference TRBV11-2 and TRBJ2-2, is as follows: EAGVAQSPRYKIIEKRQSVAFWCNPISGHATLYWYQQILGQGPKLLIQFQNNGVVDDSQLPKDRFSAERLKGVDSTLKIQPAKLEDSAVYLCASSQGDTGELFFGEGSRLTVL.

The sample holds one count of this clone. J is TRBJ2-7 and V is TRBV5-1; tentatively, D is TRBD2 (6 bases). CDR3 length equals 14 residues. Germline V gene sequence: CDR1 SGHRS, CDR2 YFSETQ. V shed 4 bases and J shed 6 bases, with 17 bases lying between them. Here the CDR3 reads CASSPSGLEVEQYF. In DNA, the CDR3 is TGCGCCAGCAGCCCGTCGGGACTCGAGGTCGAGCAGTACTTC.

The chain has TRBV13 and TRBJ2-7; the match to TRBD2 covers 7 bases. V gave up 10 bases and J gave up 3 bases; unmatched junction bases: 15. Per the germline V gene, CDR1 is PRHDT and CDR2 is FYEKMQ (reference sequence). This CDR3 spans 15 amino acids. CDR3 sequence reads: CATTPVWEGDYEQYF. The CDR3 nucleotides read TGTGCCACAACCCCAGTCTGGGAGGGCGACTACGAGCAGTACTTC.

V and J are TRBV5-1 and TRBJ1-1; no definite D call. Germline V gene data show CDR1 as SGHRS and CDR2 as YFSETQ. Trimming removed 0 bases from V and 1 base from J, with 13 bases in between. The CDR3 is 16 amino acids. The CDR3 loop is CASSLELGLGNTEAFF. In DNA, the CDR3 is TGCGCCAGCAGCTTGGAATTAGGGTTAGGGAACACTGAAGCTTTCTTT. Based on the CDR3 plus reference TRBV5-1 and TRBJ1-1, the full variable domain is KAGVTQTPRYLIKTRGQQVTLSCSPISGHRSVSWYQQTPGQGLQFLFEYFSETQRNKGNFPGRFSGRQFSNSRSEMNVSTLELGDSALYLCASSLELGLGNTEAFFGQGTRLTVV.

With respect to this clone: This CDR3 is also generated by other DNA sequences in the sample. The V gene is TRBV5-1, the J gene TRBJ2-1; D call uncertain. Germline loops: CDR1 SGHRS, CDR2 YFSETQ. With 3 bases removed from V and 0 bases from J, the gap between germline ends came to 10 bases. This CDR3 contains 15 residues. The CDR3 bases are TGCGCCAGCAGCTGGACGGCGAGCTCCTACAATGAGCAGTTCTTC. This translates into CASSWTASSYNEQFF.

On this clone itself: The sample carries other DNA sequences with the same CDR3. V and J are TRBV5-4 and TRBJ2-3, with TRBD2 matching 13 bases. This CDR3 is built from 15 residues. Germline lookup yields CDR1 SGHNT and CDR2 YYREEE (reference sequence). After removal of 3 bases from V and 5 bases from J, the junction contained 3 bases not matched to a gene. CDR3 sequence reads: CASSSGTSGIDTQYF. The CDR3 DNA reads TGTGCCAGCAGCTCCGGGACTAGCGGGATAGATACGCAGTATTTT.

V and J are TRBV20-1 and TRBJ2-7; D is ambiguous. CDR3 length equals 11 residues. CDR1 is DFQATT, CDR2 SNEGSKA, per germline (reference sequence). V lost 3 bases, J lost 7 bases, and 10 bases lay in between. The CDR3 reads CSASSPQEQYF. The CDR3 DNA reads TGCAGTGCTAGTAGTCCCCAGGAGCAGTACTTC.

CDR3 region: CASSLVAGETYEQYF. The CDR3, as DNA: TGTGCCAGCAGCTTGGTGGCAGGGGAAACCTACGAGCAGTACTTC. The rearrangement joins TRBV7-8 to TRBJ2-7, with a possible D match to TRBD1 (6 bases). This CDR3 comprises 15 residues. V was trimmed by 3 bases and J by 2 bases, leaving 14 bases between them. CDR1 is SGHVS and CDR2 is FQNEAQ in the germline V gene.

With regard to this clone: Other DNA variants within this sample encode the same CDR3. The gene calls are TRBV6-5 and TRBJ2-7, with unresolved D. The CDR3 contains 11 residues. With 7 bases removed from V and 3 bases from J, the gap between germline ends came to 7 bases. Germline values: CDR1 MNHEY, CDR2 SVGAGI. CDR3 loop: CASTNFYEQYF. The CDR3 DNA reads as TGTGCCAGCACCAACTTCTACGAGCAGTACTTC.

V and J are TRBV5-1 and TRBJ2-1; 8 nucleotides agree with TRBD1. Unmatched junction bases numbered 9, after V lost 3 bases and J lost 4 bases. This CDR3 comprises 16 residues. Germline CDR1 is SGHRS and CDR2 is YFSETQ. CDR3 sequence reads: CASSSYGTGIYNEQFF. The CDR3 nucleotides read TGCGCCAGCAGCTCGTACGGGACAGGAATATACAATGAGCAGTTCTTC.

There are a few counts of this clone. V and J are TRBV9 and TRBJ2-2; D gene ambiguous. Germline CDR1 and CDR2: SGDLS and YYNGEE. Trimming stripped 4 bases from V and 5 bases from J, with 6 bases between. The CDR3 contains 12 residues. This CDR3 is CASSPWTGELFF. CDR3 sequence (DNA): TGTGCCAGCAGCCCCTGGACCGGGGAGCTGTTTTTT.

The chain uses TRBV7-2 and TRBJ2-7; 7 nucleotides match TRBD2. The V and J ends lost 2 bases and 3 bases, in that order; junction bases with no gene match: 7. The germline CDR1 and CDR2 sequences are SGHTA and FQGNSA. The CDR3 has 15 amino acids. The CDR3 region is CASSLTLASGYEQYF. CDR3 DNA: TGTGCCAGCAGCTTAACCCTGGCTAGCGGCTACGAGCAGTACTTC.

The chain recombines TRBV30 with TRBJ2-7, with D perhaps matching TRBD1 (5 bases). The CDR3 runs 12 residues. Germline lookup yields CDR1 GTSNPN and CDR2 SVGIG (reference sequence). Trimming removed 7 bases at V and 5 bases at J, with 15 bases between. CDR3 amino acids: CAYTRVSNEQYF. The CDR3 DNA sequence: TGTGCCTACACCAGGGTTTCAAACGAGCAGTACTTC.

The chain is built from TRBV2 and TRBJ2-7, with D unclear. This CDR3 is built from 13 residues. The V gene's germline CDR1 is SNHLY and CDR2 FYNNEI. Trimming pared 6 bases from V and 2 bases from J, leaving 11 bases between. This CDR3 is CASRDNSAYEQYF. Written as DNA, the CDR3 is TGTGCCAGCAGGGATAACTCAGCCTACGAGCAGTACTTC.